This T cell receptor beta chain was sequenced during a study of T cell clusters in autoimmune cytopenias. Findings and caveats of the study: Comparing secondary cytopenia with chronic lymphocytic leukemia showed no cluster-lack signature, apparently masked by lymphoma repertoire.

TRB amplification used roughly 250 ng of peripheral blood genomic DNA. One tube held mixed TRB-A and TRB-B primer pools for touch-down PCR. TCRdb reworked the multiplex PCR reads into one entry per CDR3 protein, no DNA. Its table lists 2,000 to 2,500 distinct CDR3 sequences. Considering frequency, this clonotype is medium-sized. What it binds is not known. The CDR3 runs to 12 residues. Germline V lookup: CDR1 SGHDT, CDR2 YYEEEE. The data were also submitted as part of a second study, on T cell repertoires in aging, cancer and after chemotherapy. As that study records: Patients with chronic lymphocytic leukemia were sampled before and after fludarabine- or bendamustine-based chemotherapy. Age-matched healthy donors had significantly more diverse, less clonal blood TCR repertoires than untreated cancer patients. Thymic emigration or peripheral T cell expansion may be impaired by lymphoid organ infiltration in hematological cancer.

This sequence originates from a human donor with an autoimmune cytopenia or autoimmune hepatitis (not recorded which). This chain connects TRBV5-6 to TRBJ1-2; the D gene TCRdb calls, TRBD1, cannot be checked with no DNA. Sequences were obtained from peripheral blood. CDR3 sequence reads: CASSLIREGYTF.